What follows describes a single TCR beta chain. The antigen remains undetermined. This specimen comes from a study of T-cell memory formation after mild COVID-19. Study details: TCR clustering was largely donor specific.

The CDR3 extends over 16 amino acids. Trimming shortened V by 8 bases and J by 2 bases, and 21 bases separated the two germline ends. The germline CDR1 and CDR2 sequences are MNHEY and SVGAGI. General study points: Second-wave clones that peaked on day 37 lacked confirmed SARS-CoV-2 specificity. A balance of CD4 and CD8 characterized clones contracting day 15 to 85, whereas later expanders leaned CD4+.

It was 5'RACE with constant-segment primers that produced the TCR alpha and TCR beta cDNA libraries, which carried sample barcodes and UMIs. MiXCR was run by TCRdb on the 5' RACE reads, yielding one entry per CDR3 protein. In the table there are approximately 300,000 distinct CDR3 sequences, approximately 15% of which are singletons. V usage is TRBV6-5 and J usage is TRBJ1-2; D might be TRBD1 (5 bases). The origin of this receptor is a man younger than 30 who had mild COVID-19 (a few samples of this study predate the infection). Cell type and time point are not known. The specimen sequenced was PBMCs or a T cell subset sorted from them (not recorded which). This chain's CDR3 is CASSEGHLYRNYGYTF. Here the CDR3 DNA reads TGTGCCAGCTCCGAGGGGCATCTTTATCGAAACTATGGCTACACCTTC.